This TCR beta chain was documented in a study of blood T cell repertoires in COVID-19. Study in general: The origin of the acute and convalescent COVID-19 samples was the United States, Italy and Spain. T cells, B-cell-depleted T cells, or PBMCs provided the cDNA or gDNA that served as material.

The V gene lost 6 bases and the J gene lost 1 base, with 9 bases spanning the gap. This CDR3 comprises 13 residues. Using immunoSEQ multiplex PCR, the repertoire was profiled, and TCRdb retains in-frame clones only, with some absent. The table includes 400,000 to 550,000 clones, about 89% detected once. This clone occurred a few times. Other DNA sequences in this sample translate to the same CDR3. Sample: peripheral blood. The rearrangement links TRBV12-3 or TRBV12-4 to TRBJ1-1; D gene unclear. The sequence derives from a woman in her twenties or thirties with acute or convalescent COVID-19. CDR3: CASSLAGNTEAFF. Written as DNA, the CDR3 is TGTGCCAGCAGCCTGGCGGGGAACACTGAAGCTTTCTTT.